This T cell receptor beta chain emerged from a study of Ad26.COV2.S vaccination and SARS-CoV-2 variants listed by TCRdb under 2021. In terms of the full investigation: Donors in the vaccine arm were drawn from COV1001, a multicentre, randomized, double-blind, placebo-controlled phase I-IIa trial testing Ad26.COV2.S in healthy adults. Trial participants were randomized into five groups of five, in which low-dose or high-dose Ad26.COV2.S was given once or twice, or placebo was given on both occasions. The TCR-sequenced set comprised approximately 32 samples: some 19 Ad26.COV2.S vaccine recipients, 5 placebo recipients and 8 SARS-CoV-2 convalescent individuals. Ad26.COV2.S was administered intramuscularly at a dose of 5x10^10 or 1x10^11 viral particles, either as one shot or as two shots given 56 days apart. Blinding of investigators to trial group allocation was maintained during experiments and outcome assessment. TCRbeta repertoire sequencing served as the tool for gauging how specific and how broad the SARS-CoV-2-reactive T cell receptors were following Ad26.COV2.S vaccination. Paper-wide results and their limitations: Higher spike-specific TCR breadth was observed in Ad26.COV2.S recipients than in placebo recipients (P = 0.0014). It was noted by the authors that total T cell responses may have been underestimated by the TCR breadth and depth analyses. Comparing responses between vaccine doses or regimens was not something the study was powered to do. Vaccine and placebo recipients had similar non-spike TCR breadth, a finding consistent with the vaccine containing only spike. Substantial breadth of spike-specific CD8+ and CD4+ T cell responses was reported after vaccination.

As for this clone: Its antigen target is currently unknown. No qualities accompany the bases; no much larger clone lies one base away.

TCRbeta CDR3 regions were sequenced with the immunoSEQ Assay. After extraction, genomic DNA underwent amplification by bias-controlled multiplex PCR, followed by high-throughput sequencing. Per the original workflow: To quantify the absolute abundance of each unique TCRbeta CDR3 region, sequences were collapsed and filtered. Usable DNA was measured by amplifying reference genes present in all nucleated cells, and TCRbeta template counts were normalized to that usable DNA to estimate T cell fraction. Repertoire TCRs were annotated as SARS-CoV-2-specific when V gene, CDR3 amino acid sequence and J gene were exactly matched to a known reactive TCR set. The reference SARS-CoV-2 TCR set was obtained from MIRA and was filtered for enrichment in COVID-19-positive ImmuneCODE repertoires, whereby public or cross-reactive TCRs were removed. Drawing on the MIRA antigens, annotated TCRs were analysed further at the level of specific ORF or position within ORF. Depth was the summed frequency of annotated unique rearrangements, while breadth was defined as annotated unique rearrangements over total unique productive rearrangements. Group comparisons of TCR breadth used two-sided Wilcoxon rank-sum tests. The clones in this table, taken by TCRdb from immuneACCESS, are in-frame only. Not every clone is retained; where verified, under half of the shortfall comes from an unresolved V gene, and the cause of the rest is unknown. The V and J calls and clone size were taken over from that table, and D and trimming were inferred from the DNA. For this sample the table gives 500,000 or so clones, of which about 91% were detected only once. Over 2.5% of the sample is in the top ten clones.

From cysteine to phenylalanine, the CDR3 is 15 amino acids long. CDR3 DNA is the only sequence kept; it has 45 bases, read in frame from the first base. As encoded in the germline V gene, CDR1 is SGHVS while CDR2 is FNYEAQ. V is shortened by 5 bases, J by 6 bases, and the region joining them spans 16 bases. Taken with the paper, the label for treatment or condition translates to: about 20 received Ad26.COV2.S at low or high dose, single or two shots; a few received placebo; per-sample allocation not given. Repertoires of vaccine and placebo recipients were sequenced from samples taken on day 63 after the first injection. In Cohort 1b, 25 to 30 adults aged 18-55 years were enrolled at a single site in Boston, USA, between 29 July and 7 August 2020. Ad26.COV2.S consisted of a replication-incompetent adenovirus type 26 vector by which a prefusion-stabilized SARS-CoV-2 spike protein from the original Wuhan strain was expressed.

In this chain, TRBV7-6 is recombined with TRBJ1-4; a weak D assignment points to TRBD1 (6 bases agree). The clonotype comes from a person aged 18-60 years who received the Ad26.COV2.S COVID-19 vaccine or a placebo. The sequences come from peripheral blood, collected in a trial of Ad26.COV2.S vaccine versus placebo. The DNA reads as follows: TGTGCCAGCAGCCCGAGGGGGTATTGGTATGAAAAACTGTTTTTT. Its translation is CASSPRGYWYEKLFF. With the rest looked up from the reference TRBV7-6 and TRBJ1-4 genes rather than sequenced, the full variable domain is GAGVSQSPRYKVTKRGQDVALRCDPISGHVSLYWYRQALGQGPEFLTYFNYEAQQDKSGLPNDRFSAERPEGSISTLTIQRTEQRDSAMYRCASSPRGYWYEKLFFGSGTQLSVL.